This T cell receptor (beta chain) was sequenced for a study of T cell repertoires in cytomegalovirus infection. Comments on this clonotype: Its antigen is currently unknown.

Whole-study results and caveats: HLA-C-restricted, CMV-specific TCR beta clonotypes were dominant ex vivo.

Trimming cost V 3 bases and J 4 bases, with 15 bases left between them. The germline V gene has CDR1 MNHNS and CDR2 SASEGT. The CDR3 is 15 residues long. TCRdb re-analysed the reads in MiXCR, keeping a single row per CDR3 protein. The sample has 750,000 to 950,000 distinct CDR3 sequences, about 29% seen once. The source is a human donor in good health (CMV status not recorded). Some clones in this sample may be carry-over from other donors' samples. The chain combines TRBV6-1 with TRBJ1-2; D is ambiguous. Sequencing used cultured CD8+ T cells from PBMCs, obtained from culture after CMV antigen stimulation. The CDR3 sequence: CASSDVGQAVYGYTF. For the CDR3, the DNA is TGTGCCAGCAGTGACGTTGGGCAGGCAGTCTATGGCTACACCTTC.